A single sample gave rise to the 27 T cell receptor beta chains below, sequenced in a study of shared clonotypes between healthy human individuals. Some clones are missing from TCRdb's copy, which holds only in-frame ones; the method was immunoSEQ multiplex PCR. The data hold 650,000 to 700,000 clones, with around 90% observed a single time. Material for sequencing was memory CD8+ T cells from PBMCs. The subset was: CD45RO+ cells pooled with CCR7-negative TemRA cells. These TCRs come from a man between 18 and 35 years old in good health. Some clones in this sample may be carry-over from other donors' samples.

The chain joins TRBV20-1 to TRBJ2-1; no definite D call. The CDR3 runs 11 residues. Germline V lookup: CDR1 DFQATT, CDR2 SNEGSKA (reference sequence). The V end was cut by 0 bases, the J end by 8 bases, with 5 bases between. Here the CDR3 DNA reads TGCAGTGCTAGAGATTATGATGAGCAGTTCTTC. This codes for CSARDYDEQFF.

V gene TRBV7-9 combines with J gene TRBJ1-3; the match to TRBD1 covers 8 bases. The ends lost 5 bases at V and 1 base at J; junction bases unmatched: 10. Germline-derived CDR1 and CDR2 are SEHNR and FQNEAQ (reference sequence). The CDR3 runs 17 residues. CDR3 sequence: CASSPDLRGLSGNTIYF. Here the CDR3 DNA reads TGTGCCAGCAGCCCCGACCTCAGGGGGCTGTCTGGAAACACCATATATTTT.

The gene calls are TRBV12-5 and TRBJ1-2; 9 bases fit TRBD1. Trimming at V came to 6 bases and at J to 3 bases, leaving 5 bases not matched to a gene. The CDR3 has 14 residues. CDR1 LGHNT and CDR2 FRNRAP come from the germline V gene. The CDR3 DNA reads TGTGCTAGTGGCCGAGACAGGGGGTACTATGGCTACACCTTC. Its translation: CASGRDRGYYGYTF.

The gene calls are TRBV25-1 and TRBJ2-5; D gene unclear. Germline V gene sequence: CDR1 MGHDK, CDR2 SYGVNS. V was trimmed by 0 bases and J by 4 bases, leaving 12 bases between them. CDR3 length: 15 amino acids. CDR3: CASSEYPLRSETQYF. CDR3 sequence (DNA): TGTGCCAGCAGTGAATATCCCCTACGATCAGAGACCCAGTACTTC.

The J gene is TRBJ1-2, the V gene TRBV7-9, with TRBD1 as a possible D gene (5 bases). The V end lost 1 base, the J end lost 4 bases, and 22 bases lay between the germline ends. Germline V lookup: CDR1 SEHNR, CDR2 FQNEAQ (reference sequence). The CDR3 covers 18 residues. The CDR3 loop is CASSLGGRGLKLPYGYTF. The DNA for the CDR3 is TGTGCCAGCAGCTTAGGAGGACGGGGGTTGAAACTTCCCTATGGCTACACCTTC.

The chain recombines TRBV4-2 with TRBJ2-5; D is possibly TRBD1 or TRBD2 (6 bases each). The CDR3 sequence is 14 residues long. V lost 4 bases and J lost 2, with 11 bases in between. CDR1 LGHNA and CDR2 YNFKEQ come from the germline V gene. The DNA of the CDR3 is TGTGCCAGCAGCCCGAGGGGGAGGCAAGAGACCCAGTACTTC. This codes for CASSPRGRQETQYF.

CDR3: CASSLKPYSYEQYF. As DNA, the CDR3 is TGTGCCAGCAGCTTAAAACCTTACTCCTACGAGCAGTACTTC. This chain uses TRBV7-2 with TRBJ2-7, with D unresolved. Per germline, CDR1 SGHTA and CDR2 FQGNSA. The CDR3 has 14 amino acids. The V and J ends lost 2 bases and 0 bases respectively, with 8 bases between them. Full variable domain (missing parts from reference TRBV7-2 and TRBJ2-7): GAGVSQSPSNKVTEKGKDVELRCDPISGHTALYWYRQSLGQGLEFLIYFQGNSAPDKSGLPSDRFSAERTGGSVSTLTIQRTQQEDSAVYLCASSLKPYSYEQYFGPGTRLTVT.

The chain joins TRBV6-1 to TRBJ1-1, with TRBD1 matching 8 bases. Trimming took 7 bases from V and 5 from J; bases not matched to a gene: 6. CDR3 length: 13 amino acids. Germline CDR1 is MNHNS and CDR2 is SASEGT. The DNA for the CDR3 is TGTGCCAGCAAGTTCAGGGGGCGGACTGAAGCTTTCTTT. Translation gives CASKFRGRTEAFF.

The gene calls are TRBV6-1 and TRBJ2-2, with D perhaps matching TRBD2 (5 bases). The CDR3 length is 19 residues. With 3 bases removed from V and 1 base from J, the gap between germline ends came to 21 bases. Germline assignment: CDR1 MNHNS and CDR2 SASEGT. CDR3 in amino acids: CASSDRIWLGTRNTGELFF. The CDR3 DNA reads TGTGCCAGCAGTGATCGGATCTGGCTAGGAACTAGGAACACCGGGGAGCTGTTTTTT.

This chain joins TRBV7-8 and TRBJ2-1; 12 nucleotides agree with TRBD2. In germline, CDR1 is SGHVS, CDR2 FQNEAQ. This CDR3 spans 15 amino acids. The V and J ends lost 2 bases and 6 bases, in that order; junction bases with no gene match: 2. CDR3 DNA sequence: TGTGCCAGCAGCTTACGACTAGCGGGAGCCAATGAGCAGTTCTTC. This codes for CASSLRLAGANEQFF.

DNA of the CDR3: TGTGCCAGCAGCTTAGAGGGGTCATTTAATGAAAAACTGTTTTTT. Encoded protein: CASSLEGSFNEKLFF. V gene TRBV7-9 combines with J gene TRBJ1-4; TRBD1 is a possible D gene (5 bases). CDR3 size: 15 residues. The germline V gene encodes CDR1 SEHNR and CDR2 FQNEAQ (reference sequence). The V end was cut by 1 base, the J end by 4 bases, with 10 bases between.

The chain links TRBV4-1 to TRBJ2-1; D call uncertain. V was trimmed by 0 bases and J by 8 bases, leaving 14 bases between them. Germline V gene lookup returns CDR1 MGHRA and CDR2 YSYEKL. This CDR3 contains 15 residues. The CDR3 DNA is TGCGCCAGCAGCCAAGAAGCTAGTCCTAAGGATGAGCAGTTCTTC. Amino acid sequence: CASSQEASPKDEQFF.

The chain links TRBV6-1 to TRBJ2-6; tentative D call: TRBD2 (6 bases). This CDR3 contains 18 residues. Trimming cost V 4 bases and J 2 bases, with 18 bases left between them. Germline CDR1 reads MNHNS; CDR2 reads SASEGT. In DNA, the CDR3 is TGTGCCAGCAGTGCCAGTGCGGGACCGGTAACTGGGGCCAACGTCCTGACTTTC. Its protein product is CASSASAGPVTGANVLTF.

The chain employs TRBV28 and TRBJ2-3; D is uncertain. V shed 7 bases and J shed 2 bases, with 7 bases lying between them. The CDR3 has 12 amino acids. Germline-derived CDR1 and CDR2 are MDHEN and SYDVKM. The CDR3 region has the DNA TGTGCCAGCAACCAATACACAGATACGCAGTATTTT. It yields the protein CASNQYTDTQYF.

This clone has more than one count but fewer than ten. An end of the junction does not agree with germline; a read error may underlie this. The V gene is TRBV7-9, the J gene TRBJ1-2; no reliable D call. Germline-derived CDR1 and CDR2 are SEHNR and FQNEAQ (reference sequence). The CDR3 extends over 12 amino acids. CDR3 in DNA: TGTGCCAGCAGGTTAGGTGCCTATGGCTACACCTTC. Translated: CASRLGAYGYTF.

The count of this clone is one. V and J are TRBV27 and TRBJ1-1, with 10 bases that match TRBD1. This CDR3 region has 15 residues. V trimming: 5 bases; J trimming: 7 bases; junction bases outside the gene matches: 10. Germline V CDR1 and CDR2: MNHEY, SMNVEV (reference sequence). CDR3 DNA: TGTGCCAGCAGTCCTCCGGGACAGGGGAATTTTGAAGCTTTCTTT. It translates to CASSPPGQGNFEAFF.

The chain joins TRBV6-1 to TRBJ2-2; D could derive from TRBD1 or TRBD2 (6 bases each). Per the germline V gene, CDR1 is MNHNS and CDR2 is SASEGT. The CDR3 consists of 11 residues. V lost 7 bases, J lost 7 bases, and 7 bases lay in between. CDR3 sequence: CASKGGGELFF. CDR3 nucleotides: TGTGCCAGCAAGGGGGGCGGGGAGCTGTTTTTT.

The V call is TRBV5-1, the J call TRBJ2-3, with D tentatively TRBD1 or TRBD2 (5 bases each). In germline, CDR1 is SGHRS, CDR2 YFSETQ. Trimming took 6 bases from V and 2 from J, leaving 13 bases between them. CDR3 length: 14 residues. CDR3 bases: TGCGCCAGCACCCCCGGGGCCCTCACAGATACGCAGTATTTT. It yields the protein CASTPGALTDTQYF.

As DNA, the CDR3 is TGTGCCAGCAGTCCTGAACAGGGGGTGGGCCAGCCCCAGCATTTT. Translation gives CASSPEQGVGQPQHF. This chain joins TRBV27 and TRBJ1-5; 8 nucleotides line up with TRBD1. The germline V gene has CDR1 MNHEY and CDR2 SMNVEV (reference sequence). This CDR3 comprises 15 residues. The V and J ends lost 5 bases and 7 bases, in that order; junction bases with no gene match: 10.

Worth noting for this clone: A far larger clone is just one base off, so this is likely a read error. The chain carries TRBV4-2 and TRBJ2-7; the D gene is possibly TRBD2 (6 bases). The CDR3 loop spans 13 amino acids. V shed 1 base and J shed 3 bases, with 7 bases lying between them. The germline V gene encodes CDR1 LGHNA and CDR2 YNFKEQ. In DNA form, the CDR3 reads TGTGCCAGCAGCCAAGGACTAGGCTACGAGCAGTACTTC. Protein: CASSQGLGYEQYF.

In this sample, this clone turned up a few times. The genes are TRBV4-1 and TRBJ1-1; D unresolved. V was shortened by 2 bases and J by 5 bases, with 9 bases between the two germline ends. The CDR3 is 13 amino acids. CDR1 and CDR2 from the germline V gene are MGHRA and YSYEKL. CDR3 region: CASSQLGRTEAFF. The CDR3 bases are TGCGCCAGCAGCCAACTTGGACGGACTGAAGCTTTCTTT.

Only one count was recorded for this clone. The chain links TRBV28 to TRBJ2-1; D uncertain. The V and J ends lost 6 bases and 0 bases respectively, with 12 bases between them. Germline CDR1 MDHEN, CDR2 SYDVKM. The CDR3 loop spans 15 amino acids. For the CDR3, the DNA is TGTGCCAGCAGCCGGTCACGCTCCTCCTACAATGAGCAGTTCTTC. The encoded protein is CASSRSRSSYNEQFF.

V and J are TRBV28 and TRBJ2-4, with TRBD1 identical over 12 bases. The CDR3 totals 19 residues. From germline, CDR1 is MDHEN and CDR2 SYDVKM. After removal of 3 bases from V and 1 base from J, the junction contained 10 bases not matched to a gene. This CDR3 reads CASSFPGQGAGAAKNIQYF. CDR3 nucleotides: TGTGCCAGCAGTTTTCCGGGACAGGGGGCCGGAGCGGCCAAAAACATTCAGTACTTC.

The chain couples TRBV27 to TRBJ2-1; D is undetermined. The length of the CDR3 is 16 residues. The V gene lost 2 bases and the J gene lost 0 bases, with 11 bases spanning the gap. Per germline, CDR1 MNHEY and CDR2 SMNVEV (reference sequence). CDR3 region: CASSLASQYSYNEQFF. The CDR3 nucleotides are TGTGCCAGCAGTTTAGCGAGTCAATACTCCTACAATGAGCAGTTCTTC.

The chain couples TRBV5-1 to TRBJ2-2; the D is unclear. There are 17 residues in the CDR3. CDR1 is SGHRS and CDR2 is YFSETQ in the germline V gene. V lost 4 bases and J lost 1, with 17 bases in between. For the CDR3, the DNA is TGCGCCAGCAGCCCCGACTGGAAAAGACTGAACACCGGGGAGCTGTTTTTT. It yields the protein CASSPDWKRLNTGELFF.

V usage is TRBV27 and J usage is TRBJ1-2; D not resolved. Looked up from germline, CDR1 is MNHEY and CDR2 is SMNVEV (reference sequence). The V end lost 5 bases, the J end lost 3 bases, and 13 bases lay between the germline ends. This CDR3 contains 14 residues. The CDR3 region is CASSPSAGDYGYTF. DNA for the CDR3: TGTGCCAGCAGTCCCAGTGCAGGCGACTATGGCTACACCTTC.

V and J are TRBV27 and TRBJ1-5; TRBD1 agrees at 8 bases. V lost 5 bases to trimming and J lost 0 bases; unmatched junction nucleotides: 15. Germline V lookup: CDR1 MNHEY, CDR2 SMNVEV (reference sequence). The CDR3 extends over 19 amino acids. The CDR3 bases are TGTGCCAGCAGTCCGACAGGGGTGGAAACCCTCCATAGCAATCAGCCCCAGCATTTT. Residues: CASSPTGVETLHSNQPQHF.